This T cell receptor (beta chain) comes out of a study of OX40 agonist ivuxolimab in advanced cancers. Study results and caveats: Expanded peripheral T-cell antigen specificity went undetermined.

TCRdb's table, derived via immunoSEQ multiplex PCR, lists solely in-frame clones and lacks some. Of 25,000 or so clones listed, 77% were seen once; the top ten hold about 2%. The CDR3 runs to 15 residues. The germline V and J ends were trimmed by 3 bases and 4 bases, with 12 bases remaining between them. Germline values: CDR1 SGHTA, CDR2 FQGNSA. Points on this clone: Antigen specificity is unknown.

The sequences come from CD4+ or CD8+ T cells sorted from blood, collected in a trial of the OX40 agonist ivuxolimab. This chain joins TRBV7-2 and TRBJ2-2, with D possibly matching TRBD1 (6 bases). This TCR was recovered from an adult with an advanced solid tumor such as melanoma, head and neck, liver or kidney cancer. CDR3 amino acids: CASSFDRLRTGELFF. The CDR3 nucleotides are TGTGCCAGCAGCTTCGACAGGCTGCGCACCGGGGAGCTGTTTTTT.